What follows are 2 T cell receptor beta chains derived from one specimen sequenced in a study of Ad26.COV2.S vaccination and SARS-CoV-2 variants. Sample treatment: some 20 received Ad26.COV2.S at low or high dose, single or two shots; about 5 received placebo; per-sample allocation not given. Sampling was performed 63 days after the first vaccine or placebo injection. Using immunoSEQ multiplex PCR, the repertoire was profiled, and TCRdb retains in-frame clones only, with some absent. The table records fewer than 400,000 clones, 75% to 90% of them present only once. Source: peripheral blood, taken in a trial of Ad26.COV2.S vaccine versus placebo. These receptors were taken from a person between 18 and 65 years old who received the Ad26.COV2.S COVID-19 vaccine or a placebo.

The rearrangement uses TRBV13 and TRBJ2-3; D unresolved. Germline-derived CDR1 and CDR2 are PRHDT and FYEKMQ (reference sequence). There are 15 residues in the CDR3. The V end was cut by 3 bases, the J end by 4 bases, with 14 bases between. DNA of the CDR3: TGTGCCAGCAGCTTGGGAAGCCTCAAGGCAGATACGCAGTATTTT. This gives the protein CASSLGSLKADTQYF.

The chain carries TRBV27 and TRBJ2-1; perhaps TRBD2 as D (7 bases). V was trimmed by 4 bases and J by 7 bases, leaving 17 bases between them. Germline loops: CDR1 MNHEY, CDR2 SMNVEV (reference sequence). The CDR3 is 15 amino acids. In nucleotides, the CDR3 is TGTGCCAGCAGTTGGATAGGGGGGGCAGGAAATGAGCAGTTCTTC. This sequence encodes CASSWIGGAGNEQFF.